These 19 T cell receptor beta chains came from one sample sequenced in a study of blood T cell repertoires in COVID-19. Assay: immunoSEQ multiplex PCR; the TCRdb copy retains only in-frame clones and omits some. The sample consists of 350,000 to 400,000 clones, 89% of them appearing once. Specimen: PBMCs or T cells enriched from blood (not recorded which). The receptors shown here come from a woman aged 25 to 45 who had recovered from COVID-19.

The chain employs TRBV18 and TRBJ2-6, with D maybe TRBD2 (5 bases). V was shortened by 8 bases and J by 11 bases, with 16 bases between the two germline ends. Germline V lookup: CDR1 KGHSH, CDR2 LQKENI. CDR3 length: 13 residues. CDR3 region: CASLRGGRDVLTF. Written as DNA, the CDR3 is TGTGCCAGCCTGAGAGGAGGTCGTGACGTCCTGACTTTC.

This chain's CDR3 is CASSFTLPYADTQYF. CDR3 nucleotide sequence: TGTGCCAGCAGTTTTACTCTACCGTACGCAGATACGCAGTATTTT. The rearrangement joins TRBV27 to TRBJ2-3, with D unresolved. Trimming shortened V by 3 bases and J by 4 bases, and 14 bases separated the two germline ends. Germline CDR1 and CDR2: MNHEY and SMNVEV (reference sequence). The CDR3 runs to 15 residues.

V usage is TRBV23-1 and J usage is TRBJ2-7, with 7 bases aligning to TRBD1. TRBV23-1 is an ORF; its function is uncertain. The CDR3 consists of 15 residues. Trimming at V came to 0 bases and at J to 2 bases, leaving 4 bases not matched to a gene. The DNA of the CDR3 is TGCGCCAGCAGTCAATCCGGACAGGCCACCTACGAGCAGTACTTC. The encoded protein is CASSQSGQATYEQYF.

V is TRBV11-2 and J is TRBJ2-3; D gene uncertain. Germline V CDR1 and CDR2: SGHAT, FQNNGV. The CDR3 is made up of 12 amino acids. Trimming cost V 1 base and J 6 bases, with 5 bases left between them. DNA of the CDR3: TGTGCCAGCAGCTTAGTATCTGATACGCAGTATTTT. Translating it yields CASSLVSDTQYF. Based on the CDR3 plus reference TRBV11-2 and TRBJ2-3, the full variable domain is EAGVAQSPRYKIIEKRQSVAFWCNPISGHATLYWYQQILGQGPKLLIQFQNNGVVDDSQLPKDRFSAERLKGVDSTLKIQPAKLEDSAVYLCASSLVSDTQYFGPGTRLTVL.

CDR3 coding DNA: TGTGCCATCAGCCCGGGACTTAATTCACCCCTCCACTTT. It codes for CAISPGLNSPLHF. This rearrangement joins TRBV10-3 to TRBJ1-6, with TRBD1 as a possible D gene (5 bases). Trimming took off 6 bases at V and 6 bases at J, with 9 bases between the two ends. Germline CDR1 and CDR2: ENHRY and SYGVKD. This CDR3 contains 13 residues.

The chain recombines TRBV11-2 with TRBJ2-1; maybe TRBD2 (6 bases). Trimming shortened V by 4 bases and J by 6 bases, and 25 bases separated the two germline ends. In germline, CDR1 is SGHAT, CDR2 FQNNGV. The length of the CDR3 is 18 residues. The CDR3 is CASSSRGGTLEGGNEQFF. DNA of the CDR3: TGTGCCAGCAGCTCTAGGGGTGGCACCCTCGAGGGAGGCAATGAGCAGTTCTTC. The variable domain in full, with the rest retrieved from reference TRBV11-2 and TRBJ2-1, is EAGVAQSPRYKIIEKRQSVAFWCNPISGHATLYWYQQILGQGPKLLIQFQNNGVVDDSQLPKDRFSAERLKGVDSTLKIQPAKLEDSAVYLCASSSRGGTLEGGNEQFFGPGTRLTVL.

This chain connects TRBV27 to TRBJ2-7; 14 positions agree with TRBD2. Trimming took 5 bases from V and 4 from J; bases not matched to a gene: 4. The CDR3 runs to 15 residues. In germline, CDR1 is MNHEY, CDR2 SMNVEV (reference sequence). The CDR3 loop reads CASSHGLAGGYEQYF. The CDR3 nucleotides read TGTGCCAGCAGTCATGGACTAGCGGGAGGATACGAGCAGTACTTC.

This chain joins TRBV20-1 and TRBJ2-3; maybe TRBD2 (7 bases). The CDR3 loop spans 11 amino acids. CDR1 and CDR2 (germline): DFQATT, SNEGSKA (reference sequence). CDR3 sequence reads: CSGGRTDTQYF. In DNA form, the CDR3 reads TGCAGCGGGGGGCGCACAGATACGCAGTATTTT.

The V and J genes are TRBV30 and TRBJ1-2; 8 bases match TRBD1. V shed 5 bases and J 3 bases; nucleotides not matched to a gene: 8. The germline V gene encodes CDR1 GTSNPN and CDR2 SVGIG (reference sequence). The CDR3 loop spans 14 amino acids. This chain's CDR3 is CAWDSRGRHYGYTF. CDR3 bases: TGTGCCTGGGATAGCAGGGGGCGGCACTATGGCTACACCTTC. Filled out from reference TRBV30 and TRBJ1-2, the complete variable domain reads SQTIHQWPATLVQPVGSPLSLECTVEGTSNPNLYWYRQAAGRGLQLLFYSVGIGQISSEVPQNLSASRPQDRQFILSSKKLLLSDSGFYLCAWDSRGRHYGYTFGSGTRLTVV.

This chain connects TRBV6-2 or TRBV6-3 to TRBJ2-3; D ambiguous. The CDR3 length is 14 residues. Germline CDR1 is MNHEY and CDR2 is SVGEGT. Trimming left V 0 bases short and J 6 bases short, with 10 bases between. The CDR3 region is CASSYSSVVDTQYF. DNA for the CDR3: TGTGCCAGCAGTTACTCGTCTGTTGTGGATACGCAGTATTTT.

The rearrangement joins TRBV2 to TRBJ1-2; 9 bases are shared with TRBD1. The CDR3 has 17 residues. Looked up from germline, CDR1 is SNHLY and CDR2 is FYNNEI. The trim removed 6 bases at V and 4 bases at J, leaving 15 bases unmatched. CDR3 sequence: CASRLPGQGPLGYGYTF. The DNA of the CDR3 is TGTGCCAGCAGGCTACCGGGACAGGGTCCCTTGGGCTATGGCTACACCTTC.

The DNA of the CDR3 is TGTGCCACACTATACTATGGCTACACCTTC. The encoded protein is CATLYYGYTF. The V call is TRBV2, the J call TRBJ1-2, with D hard to call. V was pared by 10 bases and J by 3 bases, with 6 bases between. There are 10 residues in the CDR3. The germline CDR1 and CDR2 sequences are SNHLY and FYNNEI.

The chain carries TRBV4-2 and TRBJ1-4; 7 bases fit TRBD1. The CDR3 sequence is 18 residues long. The V gene's germline CDR1 is LGHNA and CDR2 YNFKEQ. V was clipped by 1 base and J by 4 bases; unmatched bases: 12. The CDR3 here is CASSQGTGQAAINEKLFF. CDR3 DNA sequence: TGTGCCAGCAGCCAAGGTACCGGACAGGCCGCTATTAATGAAAAACTGTTTTTT.

For the CDR3, the DNA is TGCGCCAGCAGGACCACCGGGACTGACTCCTACGAGCAGTACTTC. Protein: CASRTTGTDSYEQYF. The chain carries TRBV4-1 and TRBJ2-7; D might be TRBD2 (6 bases). The germline V and J ends were trimmed by 6 bases and 0 bases, with 15 bases remaining between them. This CDR3 region has 15 residues. Germline-derived CDR1 and CDR2 are MGHRA and YSYEKL.

This clone has more than one count but fewer than ten. The chain joins TRBV28 to TRBJ1-2; D is possibly TRBD1 (6 bases). V was cut by 6 bases and J by 2 bases, with 10 bases left in between. There are 13 residues in the CDR3. Germline loops: CDR1 MDHEN, CDR2 SYDVKM. The CDR3 region has the DNA TGTGCCAGCAGCGAAACAGGGAACTATGGCTACACCTTC. This encodes CASSETGNYGYTF.

V usage is TRBV9 and J usage is TRBJ1-2; D remains ambiguous. V was trimmed by 5 bases and J by 0 bases, leaving 8 bases between them. From germline, CDR1 is SGDLS and CDR2 YYNGEE. The CDR3 loop spans 13 amino acids. CDR3 in amino acids: CASSRVANYGYTF. CDR3 in DNA: TGTGCCAGCAGTCGGGTGGCTAACTATGGCTACACCTTC.

The V and J genes are TRBV7-3 and TRBJ2-3; maybe TRBD2 (7 bases). Looked up from germline, CDR1 is SGHTA and CDR2 is FQGTGA. Trimming removed 5 bases from V and 4 bases from J, with 16 bases in between. The CDR3 covers 15 residues. The CDR3: CASSHNRGAPDTQYF. CDR3 in DNA: TGTGCCAGCAGCCACAATCGGGGGGCCCCAGATACGCAGTATTTT.

V usage is TRBV5-1 and J usage is TRBJ2-1; the match to TRBD2 covers 7 bases. The CDR3 totals 14 residues. The trim removed 3 bases at V and 9 bases at J, leaving 9 bases unmatched. Germline-derived CDR1 and CDR2 are SGHRS and YFSETQ. The CDR3 nucleotides are TGCGCCAGCAGCTGGGGAGGGGAGGCCAGTGAGCAGTTCTTC. Translated: CASSWGGEASEQFF.

This rearrangement joins TRBV10-3 to TRBJ1-4; maybe TRBD1 (6 bases). The V gene lost 8 bases and the J gene lost 3 bases, with 10 bases spanning the gap. CDR1 and CDR2 from the germline V gene are ENHRY and SYGVKD. The CDR3 has 13 residues. This chain's CDR3 is CAIADRSNEKLFF. DNA of the CDR3: TGTGCCATCGCGGACAGATCTAATGAAAAACTGTTTTTT.